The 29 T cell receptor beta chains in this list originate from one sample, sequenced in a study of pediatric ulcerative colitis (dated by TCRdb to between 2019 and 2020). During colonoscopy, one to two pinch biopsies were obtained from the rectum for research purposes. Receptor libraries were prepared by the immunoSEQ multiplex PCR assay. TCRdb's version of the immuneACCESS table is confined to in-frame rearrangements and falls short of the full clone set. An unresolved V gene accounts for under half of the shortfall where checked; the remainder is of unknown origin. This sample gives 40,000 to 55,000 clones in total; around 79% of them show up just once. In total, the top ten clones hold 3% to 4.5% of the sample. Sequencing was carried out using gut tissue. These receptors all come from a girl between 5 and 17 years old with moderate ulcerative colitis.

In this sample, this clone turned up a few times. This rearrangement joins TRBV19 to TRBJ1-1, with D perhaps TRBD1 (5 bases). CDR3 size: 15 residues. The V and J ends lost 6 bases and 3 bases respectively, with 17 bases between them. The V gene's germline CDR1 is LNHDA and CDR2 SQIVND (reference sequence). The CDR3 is CASRTWGDGDTEAFF. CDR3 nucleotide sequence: TGTGCCAGTAGAACGTGGGGGGATGGGGACACTGAAGCTTTCTTT. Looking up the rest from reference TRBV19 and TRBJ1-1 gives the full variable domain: DGGITQSPKYLFRKEGQNVTLSCEQNLNHDAMYWYRQDPGQGLRLIYYSQIVNDFQKGDIAEGYSVSREKKESFPLTVTSAQKNPTAFYLCASRTWGDGDTEAFFGQGTRLTVV.

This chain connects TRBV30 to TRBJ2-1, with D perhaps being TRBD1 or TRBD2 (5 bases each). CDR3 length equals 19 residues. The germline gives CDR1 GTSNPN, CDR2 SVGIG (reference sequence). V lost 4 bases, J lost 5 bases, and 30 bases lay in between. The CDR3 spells CAWNWARGPFTRPHNEQFF. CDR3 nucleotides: TGTGCCTGGAACTGGGCTAGGGGACCGTTTACCAGACCTCACAATGAGCAGTTCTTC.

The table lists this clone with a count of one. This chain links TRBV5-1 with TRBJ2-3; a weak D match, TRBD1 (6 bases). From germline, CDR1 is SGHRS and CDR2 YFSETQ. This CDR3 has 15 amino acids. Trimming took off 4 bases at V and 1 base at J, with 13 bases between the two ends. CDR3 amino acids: CASSPLDSGTDTQYF. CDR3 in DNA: TGCGCCAGCAGCCCCCTGGACAGTGGCACAGATACGCAGTATTTT.

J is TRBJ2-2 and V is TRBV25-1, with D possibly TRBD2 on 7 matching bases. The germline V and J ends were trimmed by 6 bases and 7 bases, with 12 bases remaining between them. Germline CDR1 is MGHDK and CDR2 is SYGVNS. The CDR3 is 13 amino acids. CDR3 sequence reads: CASRGGPDGELFF. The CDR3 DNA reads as TGTGCCAGCAGGGGGGGGCCGGACGGGGAGCTGTTTTTT.

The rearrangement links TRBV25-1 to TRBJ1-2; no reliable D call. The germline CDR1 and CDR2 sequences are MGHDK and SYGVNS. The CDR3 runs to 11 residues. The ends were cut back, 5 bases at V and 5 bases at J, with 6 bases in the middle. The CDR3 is CASSRLYGYTF. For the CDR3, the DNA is TGTGCCAGCAGTCGGTTGTATGGCTACACCTTC.

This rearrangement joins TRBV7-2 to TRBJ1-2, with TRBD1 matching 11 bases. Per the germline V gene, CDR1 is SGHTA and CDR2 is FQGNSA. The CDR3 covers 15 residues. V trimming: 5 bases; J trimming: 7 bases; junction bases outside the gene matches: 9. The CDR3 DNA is TGTGCCAGCAGCCAATTTGGGACAGGGGGGCCTGGCTACACCTTC. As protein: CASSQFGTGGPGYTF.

The CDR3 DNA follows: TGCGCCAGCAGCCAAGCCCCTAGCGGGGGTCCTATTGAGCAGTTCTTC. Amino acids: CASSQAPSGGPIEQFF. The V gene is TRBV4-1, the J gene TRBJ2-1; 10 bases line up with TRBD2. CDR1 and CDR2 (germline): MGHRA, YSYEKL. The CDR3 consists of 16 residues. V dropped 1 base and J dropped 9; count of bases not matched to a gene: 9.

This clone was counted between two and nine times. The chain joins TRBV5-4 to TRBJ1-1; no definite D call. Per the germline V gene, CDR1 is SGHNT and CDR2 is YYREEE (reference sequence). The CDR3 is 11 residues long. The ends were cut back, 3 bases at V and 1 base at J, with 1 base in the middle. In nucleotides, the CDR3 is TGTGCCAGCAGCTCGAACACTGAAGCTTTCTTT. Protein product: CASSSNTEAFF.

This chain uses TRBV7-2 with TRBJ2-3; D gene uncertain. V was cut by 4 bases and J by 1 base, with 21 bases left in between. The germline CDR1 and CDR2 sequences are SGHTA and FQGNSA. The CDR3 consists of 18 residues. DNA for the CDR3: TGTGCCAGCAGCTCCCAAGCCTCCATGGGGTCGGGCACAGATACGCAGTATTTT. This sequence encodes CASSSQASMGSGTDTQYF.

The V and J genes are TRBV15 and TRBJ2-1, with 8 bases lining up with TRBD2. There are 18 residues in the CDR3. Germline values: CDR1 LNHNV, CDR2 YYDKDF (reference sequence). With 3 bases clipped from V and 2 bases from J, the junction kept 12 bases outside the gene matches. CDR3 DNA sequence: TGTGCCACCAGCAGGGACTTGAGCGGGAGATCGACCTACAATGAGCAGTTCTTC. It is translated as CATSRDLSGRSTYNEQFF.

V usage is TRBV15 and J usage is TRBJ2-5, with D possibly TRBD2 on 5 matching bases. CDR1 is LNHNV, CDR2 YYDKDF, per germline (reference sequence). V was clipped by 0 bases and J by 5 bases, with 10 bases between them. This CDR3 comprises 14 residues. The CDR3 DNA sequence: TGTGCCACCAGCAGAGATAGGTCGGGGGAGACCCAGTACTTC. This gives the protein CATSRDRSGETQYF.

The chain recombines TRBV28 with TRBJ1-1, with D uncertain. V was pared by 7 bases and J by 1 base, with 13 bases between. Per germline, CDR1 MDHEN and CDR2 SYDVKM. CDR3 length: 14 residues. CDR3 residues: CASTTTAANTEAFF. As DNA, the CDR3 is TGTGCCAGCACCACTACGGCCGCGAACACTGAAGCTTTCTTT. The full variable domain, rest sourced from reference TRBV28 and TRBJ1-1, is DVKVTQSSRYLVKRTGEKVFLECVQDMDHENMFWYRQDPGLGLRLIYFSYDVKMKEKGDIPEGYSVSREKKERFSLILESASTNQTSMYLCASTTTAANTEAFFGQGTRLTVV.

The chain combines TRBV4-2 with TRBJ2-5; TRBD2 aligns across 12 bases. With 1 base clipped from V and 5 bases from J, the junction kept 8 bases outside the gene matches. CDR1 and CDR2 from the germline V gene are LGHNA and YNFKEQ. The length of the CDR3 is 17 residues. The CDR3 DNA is TGTGCCAGCAGCCAAGTGGCTAGCGGGGGGGCAGCTGAGACCCAGTACTTC. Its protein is CASSQVASGGAAETQYF.

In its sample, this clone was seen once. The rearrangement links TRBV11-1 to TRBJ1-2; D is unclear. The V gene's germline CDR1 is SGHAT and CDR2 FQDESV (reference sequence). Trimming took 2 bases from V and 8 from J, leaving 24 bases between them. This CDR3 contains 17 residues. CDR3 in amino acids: CASSLSPASAGSGGYTF. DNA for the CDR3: TGTGCCAGCAGCTTAAGCCCGGCATCGGCGGGGTCGGGCGGCTACACCTTC.

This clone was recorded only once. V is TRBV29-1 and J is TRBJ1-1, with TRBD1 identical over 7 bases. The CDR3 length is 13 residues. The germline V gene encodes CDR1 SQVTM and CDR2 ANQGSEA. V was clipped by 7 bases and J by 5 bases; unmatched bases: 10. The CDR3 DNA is TGCAGCGGGGGTGCAGGGGGTCGGACTGAAGCTTTCTTT. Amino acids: CSGGAGGRTEAFF.

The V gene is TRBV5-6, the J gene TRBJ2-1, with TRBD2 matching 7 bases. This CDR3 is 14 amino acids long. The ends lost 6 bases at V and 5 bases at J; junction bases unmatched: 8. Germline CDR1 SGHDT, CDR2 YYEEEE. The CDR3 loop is CASTVLASNNEQFF. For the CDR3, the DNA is TGTGCCAGCACCGTACTAGCGTCGAACAATGAGCAGTTCTTC. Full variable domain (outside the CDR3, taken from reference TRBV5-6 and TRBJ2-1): DAGVTQSPTHLIKTRGQQVTLRCSPKSGHDTVSWYQQALGQGPQFIFQYYEEEERQRGNFPDRFSGHQFPNYSSELNVNALLLGDSALYLCASTVLASNNEQFFGPGTRLTVL.

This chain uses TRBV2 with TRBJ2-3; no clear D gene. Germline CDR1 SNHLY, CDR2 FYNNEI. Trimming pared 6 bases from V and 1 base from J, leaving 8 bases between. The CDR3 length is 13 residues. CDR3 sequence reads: CASRAMGTDTQYF. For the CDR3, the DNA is TGTGCCAGCAGGGCTATGGGCACAGATACGCAGTATTTT.

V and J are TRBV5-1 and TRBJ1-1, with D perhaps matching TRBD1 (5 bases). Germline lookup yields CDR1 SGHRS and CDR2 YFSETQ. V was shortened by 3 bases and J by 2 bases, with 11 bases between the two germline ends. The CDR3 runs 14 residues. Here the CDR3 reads CASSYGDENTEAFF. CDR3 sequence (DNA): TGCGCCAGCAGCTATGGGGACGAAAACACTGAAGCTTTCTTT.

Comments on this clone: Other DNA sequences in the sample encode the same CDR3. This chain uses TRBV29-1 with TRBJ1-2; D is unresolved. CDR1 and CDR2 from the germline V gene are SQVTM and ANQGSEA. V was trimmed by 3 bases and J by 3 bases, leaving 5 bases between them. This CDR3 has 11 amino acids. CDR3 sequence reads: CSVEGDYGYTF. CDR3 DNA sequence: TGCAGCGTTGAGGGCGACTATGGCTACACCTTC.

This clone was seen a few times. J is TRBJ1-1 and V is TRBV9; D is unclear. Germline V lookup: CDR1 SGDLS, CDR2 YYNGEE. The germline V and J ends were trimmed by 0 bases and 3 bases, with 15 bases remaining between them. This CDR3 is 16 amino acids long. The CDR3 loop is CASSVALGYSDTEAFF. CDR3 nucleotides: TGTGCCAGCAGCGTAGCTCTGGGGTACTCCGACACTGAAGCTTTCTTT.

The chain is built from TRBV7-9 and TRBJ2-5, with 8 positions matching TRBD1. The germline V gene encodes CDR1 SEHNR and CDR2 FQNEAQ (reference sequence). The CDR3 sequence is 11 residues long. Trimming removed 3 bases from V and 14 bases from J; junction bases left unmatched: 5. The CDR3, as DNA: TGTGCCAGCAGCTTCCGGGACAGGACCTACTTC. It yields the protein CASSFRDRTYF. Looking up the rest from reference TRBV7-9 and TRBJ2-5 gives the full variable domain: DTGVSQNPRHKITKRGQNVTFRCDPISEHNRLYWYRQTLGQGPEFLTYFQNEAQLEKSRLLSDRFSAERPKGSFSTLEIQRTEQGDSAMYLCASSFRDRTYFGPGTRLLVL.

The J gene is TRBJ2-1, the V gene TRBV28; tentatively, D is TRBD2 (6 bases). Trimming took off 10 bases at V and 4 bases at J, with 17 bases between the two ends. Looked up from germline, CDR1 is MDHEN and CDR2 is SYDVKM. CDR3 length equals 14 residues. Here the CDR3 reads CATWGESRYNEQFF. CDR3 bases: TGTGCCACCTGGGGGGAGTCCAGATACAATGAGCAGTTCTTC.

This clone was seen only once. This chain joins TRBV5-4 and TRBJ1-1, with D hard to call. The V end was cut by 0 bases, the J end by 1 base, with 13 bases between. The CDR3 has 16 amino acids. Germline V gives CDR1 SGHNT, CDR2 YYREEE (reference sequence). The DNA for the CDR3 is TGTGCCAGCAGCTTGGTGGCTCGGGGTGCGAACACTGAAGCTTTCTTT. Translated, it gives CASSLVARGANTEAFF. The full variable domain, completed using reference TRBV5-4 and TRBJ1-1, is ETGVTQSPTHLIKTRGQQVTLRCSSQSGHNTVSWYQQALGQGPQFIFQYYREEENGRGNFPPRFSGLQFPNYSSELNVNALELDDSALYLCASSLVARGANTEAFFGQGTRLTVV.

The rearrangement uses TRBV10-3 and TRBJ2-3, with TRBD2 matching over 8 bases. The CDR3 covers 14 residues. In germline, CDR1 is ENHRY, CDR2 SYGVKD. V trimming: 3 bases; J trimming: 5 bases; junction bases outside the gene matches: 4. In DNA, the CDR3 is TGTGCCATCAGTGAACGGGGGGGTGGAGATACGCAGTATTTT. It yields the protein CAISERGGGDTQYF.

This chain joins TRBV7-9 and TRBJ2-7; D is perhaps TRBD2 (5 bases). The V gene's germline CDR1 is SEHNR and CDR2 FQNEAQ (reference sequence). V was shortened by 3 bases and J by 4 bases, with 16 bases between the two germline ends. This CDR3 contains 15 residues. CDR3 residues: CASSFPTAGVYEQYF. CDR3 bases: TGTGCCAGCAGCTTCCCAACGGCGGGCGTTTACGAGCAGTACTTC.

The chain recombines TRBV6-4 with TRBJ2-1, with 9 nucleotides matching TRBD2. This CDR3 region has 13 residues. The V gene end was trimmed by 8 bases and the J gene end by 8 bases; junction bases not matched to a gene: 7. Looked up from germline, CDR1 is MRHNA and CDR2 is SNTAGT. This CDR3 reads CASGAGGLDEQFF. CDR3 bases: TGTGCCAGCGGGGCGGGAGGGCTCGATGAGCAGTTCTTC.

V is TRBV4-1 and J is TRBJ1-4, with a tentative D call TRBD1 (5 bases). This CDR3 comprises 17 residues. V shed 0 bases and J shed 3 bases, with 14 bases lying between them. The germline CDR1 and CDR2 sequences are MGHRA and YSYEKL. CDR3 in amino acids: CASSQDFRDSANEKLFF. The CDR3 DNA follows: TGCGCCAGCAGCCAAGATTTCAGGGACTCAGCTAATGAAAAACTGTTTTTT.

CDR3: CASSLVGLAAYEQYF. The CDR3, as DNA: TGTGCCAGCAGCTTAGTGGGGCTAGCGGCCTACGAGCAGTACTTC. J is TRBJ2-7 and V is TRBV7-2; 7 bases match TRBD2. CDR1 is SGHTA, CDR2 FQGNSA, per germline. The CDR3 runs 15 residues. V shed 1 base and J 2 bases; nucleotides not matched to a gene: 5.

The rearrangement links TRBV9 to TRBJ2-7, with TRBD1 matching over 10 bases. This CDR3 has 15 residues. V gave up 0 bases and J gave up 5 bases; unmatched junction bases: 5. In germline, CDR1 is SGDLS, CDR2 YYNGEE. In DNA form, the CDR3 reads TGTGCCAGCAGCGTAGGGGACAGGGGATTCGACGAGCAGTACTTC. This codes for CASSVGDRGFDEQYF.